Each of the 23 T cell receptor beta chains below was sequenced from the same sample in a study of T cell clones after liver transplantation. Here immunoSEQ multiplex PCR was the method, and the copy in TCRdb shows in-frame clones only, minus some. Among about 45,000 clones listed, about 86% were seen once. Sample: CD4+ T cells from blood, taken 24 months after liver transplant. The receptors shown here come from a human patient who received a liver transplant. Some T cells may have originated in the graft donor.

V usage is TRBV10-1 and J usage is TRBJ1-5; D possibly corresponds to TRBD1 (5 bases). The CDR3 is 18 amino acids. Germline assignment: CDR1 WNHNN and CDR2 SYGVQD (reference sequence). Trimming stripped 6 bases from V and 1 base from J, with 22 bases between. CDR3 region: CASSCNGHGGGSNQPQHF. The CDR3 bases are TGCGCCAGCAGCTGTAATGGACACGGCGGGGGAAGCAATCAGCCCCAGCATTTT.

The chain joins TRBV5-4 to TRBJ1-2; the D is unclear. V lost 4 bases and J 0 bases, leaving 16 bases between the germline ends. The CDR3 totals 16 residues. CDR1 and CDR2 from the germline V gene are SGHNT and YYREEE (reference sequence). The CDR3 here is CASSPGSPTSNYGYTF. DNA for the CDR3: TGTGCCAGCAGCCCGGGGTCGCCCACCTCTAACTATGGCTACACCTTC.

The CDR3 sequence is CASGRVNTGELFF. For the CDR3, the DNA is TGTGCCAGCGGCAGGGTGAACACCGGGGAGCTGTTTTTT. This sequence joins TRBV7-7 and TRBJ2-2, with a tentative D call TRBD1 (5 bases). CDR1 and CDR2 from the germline V gene are SSHAT and FNYEAQ (reference sequence). This CDR3 region has 13 residues. Deletions cut 8 bases from V and 1 base from J, with 8 bases between.

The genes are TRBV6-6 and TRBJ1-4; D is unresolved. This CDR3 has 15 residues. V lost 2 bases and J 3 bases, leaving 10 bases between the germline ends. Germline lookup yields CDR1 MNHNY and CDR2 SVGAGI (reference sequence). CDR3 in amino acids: CASSYRVSPNEKLFF. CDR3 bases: TGTGCCAGCAGTTACCGGGTGTCACCTAATGAAAAACTGTTTTTT.

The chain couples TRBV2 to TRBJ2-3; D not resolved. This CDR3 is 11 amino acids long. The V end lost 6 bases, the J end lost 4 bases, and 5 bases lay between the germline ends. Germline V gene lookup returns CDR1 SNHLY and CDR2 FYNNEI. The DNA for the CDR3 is TGTGCCAGCAGCTGGGCAGATACGCAGTATTTT. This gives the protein CASSWADTQYF.

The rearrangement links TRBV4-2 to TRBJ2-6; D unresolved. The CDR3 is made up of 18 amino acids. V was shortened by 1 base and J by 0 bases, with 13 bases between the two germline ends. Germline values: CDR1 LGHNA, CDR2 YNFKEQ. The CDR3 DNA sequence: TGTGCCAGCAGCCAAGCTTCCAGGATGAGCTCTGGGGCCAACGTCCTGACTTTC. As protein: CASSQASRMSSGANVLTF.

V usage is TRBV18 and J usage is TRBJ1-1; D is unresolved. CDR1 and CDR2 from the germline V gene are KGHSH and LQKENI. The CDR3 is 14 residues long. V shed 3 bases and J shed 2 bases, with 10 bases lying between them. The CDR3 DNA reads TGTGCCAGCTCACCGATTCCGAGAAACACTGAAGCTTTCTTT. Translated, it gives CASSPIPRNTEAFF.

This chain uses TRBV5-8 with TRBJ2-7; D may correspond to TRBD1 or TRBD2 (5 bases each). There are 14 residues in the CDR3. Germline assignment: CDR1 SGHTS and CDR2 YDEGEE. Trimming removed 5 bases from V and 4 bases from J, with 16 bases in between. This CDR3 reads CASRRGPTGYEQYF. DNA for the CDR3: TGTGCCAGCAGGAGGGGCCCCACCGGGTACGAGCAGTACTTC.

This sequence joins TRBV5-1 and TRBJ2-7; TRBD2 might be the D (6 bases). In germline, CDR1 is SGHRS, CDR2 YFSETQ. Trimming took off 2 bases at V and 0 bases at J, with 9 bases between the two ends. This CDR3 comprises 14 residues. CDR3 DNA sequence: TGCGCCAGCAGCTTCGGGGGAAGCTCCTACGAGCAGTACTTC. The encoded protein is CASSFGGSSYEQYF.

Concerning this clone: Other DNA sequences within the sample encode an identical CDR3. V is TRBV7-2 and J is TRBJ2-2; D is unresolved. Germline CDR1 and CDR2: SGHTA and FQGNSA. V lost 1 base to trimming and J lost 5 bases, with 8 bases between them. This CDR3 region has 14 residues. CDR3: CASSLGLDTGELFF. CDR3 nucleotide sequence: TGTGCCAGCAGCTTAGGTCTAGATACCGGGGAGCTGTTTTTT.

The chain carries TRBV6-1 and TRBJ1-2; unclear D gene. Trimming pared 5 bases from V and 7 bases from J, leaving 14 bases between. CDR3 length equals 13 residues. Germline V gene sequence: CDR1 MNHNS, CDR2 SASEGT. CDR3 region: CASSPRELGGYTF. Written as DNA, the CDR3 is TGTGCCAGCAGTCCCCGGGAATTGGGTGGCTACACCTTC.

In DNA, the CDR3 is TGCGCCAGCGAGGAACAGGGGCAAAACGTCCTGACTTTC. It codes for CASEEQGQNVLTF. J is TRBJ2-6 and V is TRBV10-2, with 7 nucleotides matching TRBD1. The V gene end was trimmed by 8 bases and the J gene end by 10 bases; junction bases not matched to a gene: 8. This CDR3 spans 13 amino acids. Germline CDR1 reads WSHSY; CDR2 reads SAAADI.

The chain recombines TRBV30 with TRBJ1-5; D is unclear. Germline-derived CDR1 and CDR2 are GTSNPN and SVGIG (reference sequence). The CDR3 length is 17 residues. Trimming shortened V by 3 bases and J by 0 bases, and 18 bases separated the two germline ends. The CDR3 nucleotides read TGTGCCTGGAGCCAGACCTGGCAGGATTATAGCAATCAGCCCCAGCATTTT. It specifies CAWSQTWQDYSNQPQHF.

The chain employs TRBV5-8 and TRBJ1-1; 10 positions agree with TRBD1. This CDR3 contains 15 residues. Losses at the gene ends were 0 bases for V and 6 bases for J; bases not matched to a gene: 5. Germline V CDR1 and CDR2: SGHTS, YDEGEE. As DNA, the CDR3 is TGTGCCAGCAGCTTGGCCGGGACAGGGGCATCTGAAGCTTTCTTT. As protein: CASSLAGTGASEAFF.

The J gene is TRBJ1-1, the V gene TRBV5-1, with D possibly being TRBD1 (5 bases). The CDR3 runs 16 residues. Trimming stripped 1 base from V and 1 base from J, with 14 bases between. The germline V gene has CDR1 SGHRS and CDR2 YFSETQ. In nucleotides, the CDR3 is TGCGCCAGCAGCTTGCTTCCCCCAGGGCGGAACACTGAAGCTTTCTTT. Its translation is CASSLLPPGRNTEAFF.

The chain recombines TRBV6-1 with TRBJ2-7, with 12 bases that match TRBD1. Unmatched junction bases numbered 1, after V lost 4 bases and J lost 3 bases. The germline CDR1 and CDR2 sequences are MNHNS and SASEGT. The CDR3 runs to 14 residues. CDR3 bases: TGTGCCAGCAGTGGGGACAGGGGGCACTACGAGCAGTACTTC. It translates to CASSGDRGHYEQYF.

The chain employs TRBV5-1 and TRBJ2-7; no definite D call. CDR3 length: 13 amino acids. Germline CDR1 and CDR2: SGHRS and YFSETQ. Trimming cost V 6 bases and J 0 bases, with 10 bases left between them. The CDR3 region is CASTPGSSYEQYF. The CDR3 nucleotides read TGCGCCAGCACCCCTGGCAGCTCCTACGAGCAGTACTTC.

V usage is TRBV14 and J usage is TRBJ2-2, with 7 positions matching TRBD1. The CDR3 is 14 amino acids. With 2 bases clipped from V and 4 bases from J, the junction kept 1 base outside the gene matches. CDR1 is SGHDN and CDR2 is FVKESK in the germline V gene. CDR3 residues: CASSQRQGTGELFF. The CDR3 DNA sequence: TGTGCCAGCAGCCAAAGACAGGGCACCGGGGAGCTGTTTTTT.

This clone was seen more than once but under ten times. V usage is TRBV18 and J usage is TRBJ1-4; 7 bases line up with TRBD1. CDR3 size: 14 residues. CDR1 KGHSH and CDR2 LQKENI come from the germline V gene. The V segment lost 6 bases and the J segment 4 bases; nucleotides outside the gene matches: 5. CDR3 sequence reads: CASSADRRNEKLFF. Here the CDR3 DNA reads TGTGCCAGCTCTGCGGACAGGCGTAATGAAAAACTGTTTTTT. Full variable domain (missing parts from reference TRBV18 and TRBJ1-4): NAGVMQNPRHLVRRRGQEARLRCSPMKGHSHVYWYRQLPEEGLKFMVYLQKENIIDESGMPKERFSAEFPKEGPSILRIQQVVRGDSAAYFCASSADRRNEKLFFGSGTQLSVL.

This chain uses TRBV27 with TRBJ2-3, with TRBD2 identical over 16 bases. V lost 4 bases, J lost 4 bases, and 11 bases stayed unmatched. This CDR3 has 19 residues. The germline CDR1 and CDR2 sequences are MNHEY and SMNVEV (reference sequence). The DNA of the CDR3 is TGTGCCAGCAGTTCGGGACTAGCGGGAGGGCGGGGTCACCCAGATACGCAGTATTTT. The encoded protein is CASSSGLAGGRGHPDTQYF.

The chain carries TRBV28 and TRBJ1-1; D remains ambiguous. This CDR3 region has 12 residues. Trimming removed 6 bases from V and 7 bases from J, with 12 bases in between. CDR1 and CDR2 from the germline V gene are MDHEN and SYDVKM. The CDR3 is CASRDWEDEAFF. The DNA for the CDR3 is TGTGCCAGCAGAGATTGGGAGGATGAAGCTTTCTTT.

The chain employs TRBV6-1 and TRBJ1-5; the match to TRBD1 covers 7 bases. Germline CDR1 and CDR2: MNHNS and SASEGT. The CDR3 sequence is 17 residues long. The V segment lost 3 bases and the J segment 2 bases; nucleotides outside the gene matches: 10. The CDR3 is CASSDTGGGWGNQPQHF. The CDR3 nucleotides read TGTGCCAGCAGTGACACTGGAGGGGGCTGGGGCAATCAGCCCCAGCATTTT.

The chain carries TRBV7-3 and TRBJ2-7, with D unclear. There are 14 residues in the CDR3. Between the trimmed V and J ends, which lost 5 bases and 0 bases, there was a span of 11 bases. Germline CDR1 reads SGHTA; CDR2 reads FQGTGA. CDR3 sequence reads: CASSDGPSSYEQYF. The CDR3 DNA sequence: TGTGCCAGCAGCGACGGGCCGAGCTCCTACGAGCAGTACTTC.